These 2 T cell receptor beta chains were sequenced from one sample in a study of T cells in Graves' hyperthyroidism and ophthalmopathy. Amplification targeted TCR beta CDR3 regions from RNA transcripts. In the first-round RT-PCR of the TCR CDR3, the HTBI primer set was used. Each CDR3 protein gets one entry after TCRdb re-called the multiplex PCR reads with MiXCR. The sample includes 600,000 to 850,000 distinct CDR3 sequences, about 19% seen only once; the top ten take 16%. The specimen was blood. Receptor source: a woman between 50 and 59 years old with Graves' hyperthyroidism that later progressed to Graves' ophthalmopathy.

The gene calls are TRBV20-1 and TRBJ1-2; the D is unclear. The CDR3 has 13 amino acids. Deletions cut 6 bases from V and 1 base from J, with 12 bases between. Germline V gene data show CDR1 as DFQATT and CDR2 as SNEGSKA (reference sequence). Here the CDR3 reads CSASDWSNYGYTF. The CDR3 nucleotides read TGCAGTGCGAGCGATTGGAGTAACTATGGCTACACCTTC.

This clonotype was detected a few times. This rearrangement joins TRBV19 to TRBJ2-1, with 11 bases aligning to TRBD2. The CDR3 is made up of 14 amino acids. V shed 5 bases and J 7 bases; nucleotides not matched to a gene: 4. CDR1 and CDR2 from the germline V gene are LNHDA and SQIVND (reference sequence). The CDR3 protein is CASSPRTSGNEQFF. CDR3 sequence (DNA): TGTGCCAGTAGTCCCCGGACTAGCGGGAATGAGCAGTTCTTC.